Ten or more counts support the clone carrying this TCR beta chain. The target antigen is unknown. The entry originates in a study of breast tumors, draining lymph nodes, adjacent tissues. Overall study results and limits: Data fit most tumor T cells coming from lymph node, expanding in tumor. Luminal-like breast cancer showed significantly greater tumor-nontumor repertoire similarity than basal-like breast cancer did. Tumors had less TCR diversity than lymph nodes, more than nontumor tissue. That most tumor T cells come from lymph nodes remained unproven.

TCRdb analysed the multiplex PCR reads with MiXCR anew, one entry per CDR3 protein. The table includes approximately 280,000 distinct CDR3 sequences, over 30% detected once. Germline V gives CDR1 DFQATT, CDR2 SNEGSKA (reference sequence). Unmatched junction bases numbered 14, after V lost 5 bases and J lost 5 bases. The CDR3 loop spans 17 amino acids. The lymph nodes were axillary draining lymph nodes from breast cancer patients. The V gene is TRBV20-1, the J gene TRBJ2-3, with 12 bases fitting TRBD2. The sequenced sample consisted of axillary lymph node tissue. This receptor was taken from a female donor with breast cancer. Some clones in this sample may be carry-over from other donors' samples. The CDR3 spells CSAPNAGTSGRGDTQYF. CDR3 bases: TGCAGTGCTCCGAACGCCGGGACTAGCGGGCGGGGAGATACGCAGTATTTT.